A single sample gave rise to the 8 T cell receptor beta chains below, sequenced in a study of control samples from healthy donors and cancer patients. Sequencing was performed with immunoSEQ multiplex PCR; in TCRdb, only in-frame clones are kept and a portion is missing. The sample consists of about 190,000 clones, about 90% of them appearing once. What was sequenced was blood. These receptors all come from a man aged 30-40 years in good health.

This clone appeared a few times. Here the CDR3 reads CATSRDRYHSNQPQHF. In nucleotides, the CDR3 is TGTGCCACCAGCAGAGATCGGTACCATAGCAATCAGCCCCAGCATTTT. This chain joins TRBV15 and TRBJ1-5; D remains ambiguous. CDR1 is LNHNV and CDR2 is YYDKDF in the germline V gene (reference sequence). V was pared by 0 bases and J by 0 bases, with 9 bases between. CDR3 size: 16 residues.

This sequence joins TRBV6-5 and TRBJ1-3; maybe TRBD1 (6 bases). Germline V gives CDR1 MNHEY, CDR2 SVGAGI. There are 15 residues in the CDR3. Trimming took 6 bases from V and 4 from J, leaving 16 bases between them. The CDR3 DNA follows: TGTGCCAGCAGGACTCTGGGGGCGCGGGGAAACACCATATATTTT. Translated, it gives CASRTLGARGNTIYF.

The rearrangement links TRBV29-1 to TRBJ2-3, with 15 positions matching TRBD2. V lost 4 bases to trimming and J lost 6 bases; unmatched junction nucleotides: 8. There are 16 residues in the CDR3. CDR1 and CDR2 (germline): SQVTM, ANQGSEA. The CDR3 region has the DNA TGCAGCGTTGCGAAGGGGACTAGCGGGGGGCGTGATACGCAGTATTTT. The encoded protein is CSVAKGTSGGRDTQYF.

This sequence joins TRBV19 and TRBJ1-1, with D hard to call. This CDR3 is 13 amino acids long. Per germline, CDR1 LNHDA and CDR2 SQIVND (reference sequence). V lost 3 bases, J lost 4 bases, and 9 bases lay in between. The CDR3 DNA follows: TGTGCCAGTAGTATCCCTCTGGGCACTGAAGCTTTCTTT. As protein: CASSIPLGTEAFF.

This clone was seen only once. V gene TRBV28 combines with J gene TRBJ2-2, with D possibly TRBD1 on 6 matching bases. Per the germline V gene, CDR1 is MDHEN and CDR2 is SYDVKM. CDR3 length equals 14 residues. V lost 6 bases, J lost 0 bases, and 8 bases lay in between. The DNA for the CDR3 is TGTGCCAGCAGCCCAGGGGCGAACACCGGGGAGCTGTTTTTT. Its translation: CASSPGANTGELFF.

The DNA for the CDR3 is TGTGCCAGCAGTTCGGGGGATCGGGTTGAAGCTTTCTTT. Amino acid sequence: CASSSGDRVEAFF. The genes are TRBV6-8 and TRBJ1-1; D is possibly TRBD1 (5 bases). V dropped 4 bases and J dropped 7 bases, with 13 bases sitting between them. Germline CDR1 reads MNHGY; CDR2 reads SAAAGT. The CDR3 is 13 amino acids.

V gene TRBV6-5 combines with J gene TRBJ2-7; TRBD1 is a possible D gene (5 bases). V dropped 7 bases and J dropped 4 bases, with 14 bases sitting between them. The CDR3 length is 13 residues. CDR1 and CDR2 (germline): MNHEY, SVGAGI. The CDR3 spells CASTRDQGYEQYF. CDR3 bases: TGTGCCAGCACCCGAGACCAGGGATACGAGCAGTACTTC.

The chain combines TRBV7-9 with TRBJ2-1, with a weak D call TRBD1 (6 bases). The CDR3 extends over 15 amino acids. V lost 6 bases, J lost 0 bases, and 12 bases lay in between. Germline V gene data show CDR1 as SEHNR and CDR2 as FQNEAQ (reference sequence). The CDR3 is CASSQTGASYNEQFF. The CDR3 DNA reads as TGTGCCAGCAGTCAGACAGGAGCCTCCTACAATGAGCAGTTCTTC.